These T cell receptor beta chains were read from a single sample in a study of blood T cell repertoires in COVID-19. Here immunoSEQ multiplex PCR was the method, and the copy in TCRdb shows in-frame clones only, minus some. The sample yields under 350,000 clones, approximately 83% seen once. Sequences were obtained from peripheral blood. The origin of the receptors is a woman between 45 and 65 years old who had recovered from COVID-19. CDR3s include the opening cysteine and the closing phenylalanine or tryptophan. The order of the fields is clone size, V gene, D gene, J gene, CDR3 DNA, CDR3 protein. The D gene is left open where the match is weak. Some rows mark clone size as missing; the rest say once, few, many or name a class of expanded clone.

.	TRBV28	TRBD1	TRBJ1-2	TGTGCCATCCGGACAGGGGAAGGGGAAGGCTACACCTTC	CAIRTGEGEGYTF
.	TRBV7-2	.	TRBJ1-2	TGTGCCAGCAGCTTAGGGAGAGGCTATGGCTACACCTTC	CASSLGRGYGYTF
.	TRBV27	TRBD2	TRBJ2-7	TGTGCCAGCAGTCCTCCTCCCTGGGAGGGCGCGGGACGCTACGAGCAGTACTTC	CASSPPPWEGAGRYEQYF
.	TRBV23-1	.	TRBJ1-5	TGCGCCAGCAGTCACCCCCATCCAAATCCGGGGGGCAACGAAGTCAATCAGCCCCAGCATTTT	CASSHPHPNPGGNEVNQPQHF
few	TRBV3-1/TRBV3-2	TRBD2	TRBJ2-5	TGTGCCAGCAGCCAAGAGTTGGGACTAGCGGGGAAAGAGACCCAGTACTTC	CASSQELGLAGKETQYF
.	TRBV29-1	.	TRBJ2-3	TGCAGCGTTGTAGGAGGACTCACAGATACGCAGTATTTT	CSVVGGLTDTQYF
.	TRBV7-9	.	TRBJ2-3	TGTGCCAGCAGCTTGACACCTCTAATCACAGATACGCAGTATTTT	CASSLTPLITDTQYF
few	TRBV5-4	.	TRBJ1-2	TGTGCCAGCAGCTTGGTCGGGACAATCGATGGCTACACCTTC	CASSLVGTIDGYTF
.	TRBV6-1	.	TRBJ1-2	TGTGCCAGCACCGCTGTTCAGGGGTACTATGGCTACACCTTC	CASTAVQGYYGYTF
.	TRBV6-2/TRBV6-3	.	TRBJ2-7	TGTGCCAGCAGCCAGGTGCAGGGCGAGCAGTACTTC	CASSQVQGEQYF
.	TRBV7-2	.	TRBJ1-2	TGTGCCAGCAGCTTACCGGGCGGGAACGTGGGCTACACCTTC	CASSLPGGNVGYTF
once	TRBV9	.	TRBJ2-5	TGTGCCAGCAGCGTAGATACAGGTTGGGAGACCCAGTACTTC	CASSVDTGWETQYF
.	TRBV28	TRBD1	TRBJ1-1	TGTGCCAGCAGTCCCAGGGGGTTTATGAGCACTGAAGCTTTCTTT	CASSPRGFMSTEAFF
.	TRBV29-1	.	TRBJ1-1	TGCAGCGTTGGAGGGGGGGCAGTTATAGAAGCTTTCTTT	CSVGGGAVIEAFF
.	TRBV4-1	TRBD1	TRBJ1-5	TGCGCCAGCAGCCAAGGCCAGGGGGCAGGCAATCAGCCCCAGCATTTT	CASSQGQGAGNQPQHF
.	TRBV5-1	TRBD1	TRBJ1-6	TGCGCCAGCACCCCGGACAGGGCCTATAATTCACCCCTCCACTTT	CASTPDRAYNSPLHF
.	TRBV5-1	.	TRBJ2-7	TGCGCCAGCAGCTTGCTGGACAGCCTTTCCTACGAGCAGTACTTC	CASSLLDSLSYEQYF
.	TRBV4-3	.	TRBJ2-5	TGCGCCAGCAGCCAAGCAGTGGGCCCCCAAGAGACCCAGTACTTC	CASSQAVGPQETQYF
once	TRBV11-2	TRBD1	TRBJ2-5	TGTGCCAGCAGCCGGGGACAGGCGCAAGAGACCCAGTACTTC	CASSRGQAQETQYF
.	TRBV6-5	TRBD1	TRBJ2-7	TGTGCCAGCAGCCTCCTAGGACAGGGGTTATACGAGCAGTACTTC	CASSLLGQGLYEQYF
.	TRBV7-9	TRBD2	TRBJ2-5	TGTGCCAGCAGCTTAGGACTAGCGGGAGTGGAGACCCAGTACTTC	CASSLGLAGVETQYF
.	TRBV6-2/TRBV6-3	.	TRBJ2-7	TGTGCCAGCAGTTTTCAGGGCGAGCAGTACTTC	CASSFQGEQYF
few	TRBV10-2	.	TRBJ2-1	TGCGCCACCCAAACGAGGAGCTCCTACAATGAGCAGTTCTTC	CATQTRSSYNEQFF
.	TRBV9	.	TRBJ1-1	TGTGCCAGCAGCGTAACGAGGGAGACTGAAGCTTTCTTT	CASSVTRETEAFF
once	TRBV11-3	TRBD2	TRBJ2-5	TGTGCCAGCAGCTTTTTAGGGACTAGCATTCTCGAGACCCAGTACTTC	CASSFLGTSILETQYF
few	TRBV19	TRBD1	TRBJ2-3	TGTGCCAGTAGTCCGACAGGGGACAGGGACCGTAATACGCAGTATTTT	CASSPTGDRDRNTQYF
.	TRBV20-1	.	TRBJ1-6	TGCAGTGCTAGTCCCATGGGGCAGTACATCTCACCCCTCCACTTT	CSASPMGQYISPLHF
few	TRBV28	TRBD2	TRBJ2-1	TGTGCCAGCAGTGCTACTAGCGGGGGGGCCAGGAGGGAGCAGTTCTTC	CASSATSGGARREQFF
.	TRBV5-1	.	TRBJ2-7	TGCGCCAGCAGCTTGCAACGGGGGTCCTACGAGCAGTACTTC	CASSLQRGSYEQYF
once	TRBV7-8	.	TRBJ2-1	TGTGCCAGCAGCTTAAGGATCTGGAGCTCCTACAATGAGCAGTTCTTC	CASSLRIWSSYNEQFF
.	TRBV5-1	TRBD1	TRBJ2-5	TGCGCCAGCAGCTTGTCCCTTAGGACAGGGGAATGGGCAGAGACCCAGTACTTC	CASSLSLRTGEWAETQYF
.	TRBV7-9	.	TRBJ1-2	TGTGCCAGCAGCCGAGGGGGTACAAACTATGGCTACACCTTC	CASSRGGTNYGYTF
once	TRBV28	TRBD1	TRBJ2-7	TGTGCCAGCGCAGGGGGCGGGACAACCCCTAAGGACTACGAGCAGTACTTC	CASAGGGTTPKDYEQYF
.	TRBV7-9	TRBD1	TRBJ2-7	TGTGCCAGCAGCCCACCGGGACAGGGGGCTTACGAGCAGTACTTC	CASSPPGQGAYEQYF
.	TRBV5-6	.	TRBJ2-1	TGTGCCAGCAGCTTGGGGCCGGAGCAGTTCTTC	CASSLGPEQFF
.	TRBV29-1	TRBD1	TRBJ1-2	TGCAGCGCGGACAGGGGGCACGGCTATGGCTACACCTTC	CSADRGHGYGYTF
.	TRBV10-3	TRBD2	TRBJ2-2	TGTGCCATCAGTCCTAGCGGGAGCGACGGGGAGCTGTTTTTT	CAISPSGSDGELFF
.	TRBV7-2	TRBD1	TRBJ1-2	TGTGCCAGCAGCTTAGCGCAGGGCAGGGGGGACGGCTACACCTTC	CASSLAQGRGDGYTF
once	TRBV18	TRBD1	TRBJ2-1	TGTGCCAGCTCGCCGGGACAGGGGCAGGGTGAGCAGTTCTTC	CASSPGQGQGEQFF
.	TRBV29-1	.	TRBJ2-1	TGCAGCGTTGAATGGAGGGACAATGAGCAGTTCTTC	CSVEWRDNEQFF
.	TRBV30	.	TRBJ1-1	TGTGCCTGGAGTCTTAGAGGCATGAACACTGAAGCTTTCTTT	CAWSLRGMNTEAFF
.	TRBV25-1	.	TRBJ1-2	TGTGCCAGCAGTGAAAGACAGTCGTACACCTTC	CASSERQSYTF
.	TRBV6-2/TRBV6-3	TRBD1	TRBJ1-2	TGTGCCAGCAGTAGGGGGCGGGGATCGAACTATGGCTACACCTTC	CASSRGRGSNYGYTF
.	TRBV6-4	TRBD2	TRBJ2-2	TGTGCCAGCAGCCCGGGACTAGCGGGGACTTTCGGGGAGCTGTTTTTT	CASSPGLAGTFGELFF
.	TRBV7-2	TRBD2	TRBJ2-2	TGTGCCAGCAGCCGCTACTTTCCGGGGGGTCACAACACCGGGGAGCTGTTTTTT	CASSRYFPGGHNTGELFF
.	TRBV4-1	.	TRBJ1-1	TGCGCCAGCAGCCGGGACCTGGGGGCGAACACTGAAGCTTTCTTT	CASSRDLGANTEAFF
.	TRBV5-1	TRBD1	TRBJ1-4	TGCGCCAGCAGCTTGGGGACAGGGAATGAAAAACTGTTTTTT	CASSLGTGNEKLFF
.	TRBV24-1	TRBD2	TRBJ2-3	TGTGCCACCAGTGACCCCCGGGGGGGCACAGATACGCAGTATTTT	CATSDPRGGTDTQYF
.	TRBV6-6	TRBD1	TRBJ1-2	TGTGCCAGCAGTTACGGGGACAGATACTATGGCTACACCTTC	CASSYGDRYYGYTF
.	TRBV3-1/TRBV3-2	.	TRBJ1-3	TGTGCCAGCAGCACGGGGGGAAACACCATATATTTT	CASSTGGNTIYF
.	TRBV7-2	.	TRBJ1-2	TGTGCCAGCAGCTCCATAGGAGCGCAGGGGCTTAGCTATGGCTACACCTTC	CASSSIGAQGLSYGYTF
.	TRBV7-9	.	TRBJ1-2	TGTGCCAGCAGCTTAACCGCGGGCCAAGACTATGGCTACACCTTC	CASSLTAGQDYGYTF
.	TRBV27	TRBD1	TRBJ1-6	TGTGCCAGCACGACAGGGACCTCCTATAATTCACCCCTCCACTTT	CASTTGTSYNSPLHF